A selection of T cell receptor beta chains follows, all from one sample in a study of cytomegalovirus exposure and HLA in healthy donors. The table came from immunoSEQ multiplex PCR; TCRdb's copy has only in-frame clones and leaves some out. The sample carries around 120,000 clones, about two thirds recorded once. The sample consisted of PBMCs. The receptors derive from a woman in her thirties or forties in good health and CMV-seropositive. The CDR3 runs from the conserved cysteine through the conserved F or W. A D gene is named only where the DNA matches it firmly. A row's size may be missing; if present it is once, few, many or a size class.

V gene	D gene	CDR3 length	J gene	clone size	CDR3 DNA	CDR3 protein
TRBV4-1	TRBD1	17	TRBJ2-3	.	TGCGCCAGCAGCCAAGGGACAGGCACTTCTCGCACAGATACGCAGTATTTT	CASSQGTGTSRTDTQYF
TRBV4-1	.	16	TRBJ2-4	.	TGCGCCAGCAGCCAAGATATCGGACTAGCCAAAAACATTCAGTACTTC	CASSQDIGLAKNIQYF
TRBV4-3	.	15	TRBJ1-4	.	TGCGCCAGCAGCCAAGATCTTATGTCTGGGGGGAAACTGTTTTTT	CASSQDLMSGGKLFF
TRBV6-6	.	12	TRBJ1-2	.	TGTGCCAGCAGGGACTGGGACTATGGCTACACCTTC	CASRDWDYGYTF
TRBV4-1	TRBD1	15	TRBJ2-5	.	TGCGCCAGCAGCCAAGCCCCGGGACAGCAAGAGACCCAGTACTTC	CASSQAPGQQETQYF
TRBV5-8	.	16	TRBJ1-5	few	TGTGCCAGCAGCTTGGAGGCGGCCGCGGGGTTTCAGCCCCAGCATTTT	CASSLEAAAGFQPQHF
TRBV29-1	TRBD2	16	TRBJ2-5	.	TGCAGCGCCCTAGGCTGGACTAGCGGGTTCCAAGAGACCCAGTACTTC	CSALGWTSGFQETQYF
TRBV21-1	.	11	TRBJ1-6	.	TGTGCCAGCGACAGTTATTGGCCCCTCCACTTT	CASDSYWPLHF
TRBV7-9	.	14	TRBJ1-1	.	TGTGCCAGCAGCTTCCCCCGGGGGGGGACTGAAGCTTTCTTT	CASSFPRGGTEAFF
TRBV2	TRBD1	14	TRBJ2-1	.	TGTGCCAGCAGTCCGGACAGGTGGACCAATGAGCAGTTCTTC	CASSPDRWTNEQFF
TRBV9	.	16	TRBJ2-7	once	TGTGCCAGCAGCGTCTCCCGAGCCGCCACGACCTACGAGCAGTACTTC	CASSVSRAATTYEQYF
TRBV6-1	.	14	TRBJ2-7	few	TGTGCCAGCAGACAGGACTATTACGCCTACGAGCAGTACTTC	CASRQDYYAYEQYF
TRBV27	.	20	TRBJ1-2	.	TGTGCCAGCAGTACCCAGGTTCCTTACCTTGGGGGCCAATCTAACTATGGCTACACCTTC	CASSTQVPYLGGQSNYGYTF
TRBV5-6	TRBD1	14	TRBJ1-2	.	TGTGCCAGCAGCTTGCAACAGGGGGGATATGGCTACACCTTC	CASSLQQGGYGYTF
TRBV5-8	.	16	TRBJ2-5	few	TGTGCCAGCAGCTTGGGGCAGGGGGGTCTCCAAGAGACCCAGTACTTC	CASSLGQGGLQETQYF
TRBV7-9	.	15	TRBJ1-1	.	TGTGCCAGCAGCTCGCGGGCGGGCTCGGAGACTGAAGCTTTCTTT	CASSSRAGSETEAFF
TRBV5-1	.	13	TRBJ2-5	.	TGCGCCAGCAGCTTCTCAGGGAAAGAGACCCAGTACTTC	CASSFSGKETQYF
TRBV5-3	.	13	TRBJ2-7	few	TGTGCCAGGGGGGGACGACAGCGCTACGAGCAGTACTTC	CARGGRQRYEQYF
TRBV4-2	.	11	TRBJ1-1	.	TGTGCCAGCAGCCGGTCAGGTGAAGCTTTCTTT	CASSRSGEAFF
TRBV28	.	12	TRBJ1-2	.	TGTGCCAGCAGTTTCGAACGGTATGGCTACACCTTC	CASSFERYGYTF
TRBV14	TRBD1	13	TRBJ1-1	.	TGTGCCAGCAGCCAATTTAACAGGGGTGAAGCTTTCTTT	CASSQFNRGEAFF
TRBV27	.	15	TRBJ2-7	few	TGTGCCAGCAGGCCGACTAGAAGGGGCCCCTACGAGCAGTACTTC	CASRPTRRGPYEQYF
TRBV5-1	.	14	TRBJ1-1	.	TGCGCCAGCAGCTTTGAGGATCCCAGCACTGAAGCTTTCTTT	CASSFEDPSTEAFF
TRBV5-1	TRBD1	16	TRBJ1-2	.	TGCGCCAGCAGCCCCGGGACAGGGGTGCCTAACTATGGCTACACCTTC	CASSPGTGVPNYGYTF
TRBV25-1	.	13	TRBJ1-1	.	TGTGCCAGCAGTGCCAGGGTGGACACTGAAGCTTTCTTT	CASSARVDTEAFF
TRBV5-8	.	12	TRBJ2-7	.	TGTGCCAGCAGCTTAAACAGGGCCGAGCAGTACTTC	CASSLNRAEQYF
TRBV18	.	13	TRBJ1-1	.	TGTGCCAGCTCAGGACAGCGTAACACTGAAGCTTTCTTT	CASSGQRNTEAFF
TRBV7-6	TRBD1	14	TRBJ2-1	once	TGTGCCAGCAGCTTAACAGGGGGCTGGGATGAGCAGTTCTTC	CASSLTGGWDEQFF
TRBV30	TRBD1	13	TRBJ1-5	.	TGTGCCACCGGGGACAGCCCCAATCAGCCCCAGCATTTT	CATGDSPNQPQHF
TRBV27	.	20	TRBJ2-5	.	TGTGCCAGCAGTCCCTCGGTTCTCAAGTCCCAGAAGTCGGCGGGGGAGACCCAGTACTTC	CASSPSVLKSQKSAGETQYF
TRBV7-2	.	15	TRBJ2-7	few	TGTGCCAGCAGCTCAGGGGGGACGACTACTTACGAGCAGTACTTC	CASSSGGTTTYEQYF
TRBV5-4	.	15	TRBJ1-3	.	TGTGCCAGCAGCTTGTTTGAGGCCTCTGGAAACACCATATATTTT	CASSLFEASGNTIYF
TRBV4-3	TRBD1	15	TRBJ2-2	once	TGCGCCAGCAGACTCCGGACAGGGGGCACCGGGGAGCTGTTTTTT	CASRLRTGGTGELFF
TRBV29-1	TRBD1	14	TRBJ1-1	few	TGCAGCGTTGAGGGGGACAGGGGGGTCCCTGAAGCTTTCTTT	CSVEGDRGVPEAFF
TRBV27	.	14	TRBJ2-7	few	TGTGCCAGCAGTTCAGTGACAGACTCCTACGAGCAGTACTTC	CASSSVTDSYEQYF
TRBV27	.	14	TRBJ2-7	once	TGTGCCAGCAGTTTCCGGACAGTTAACTACGAGCAGTACTTC	CASSFRTVNYEQYF
TRBV9	.	14	TRBJ2-6	.	TGTGCCAGCGGGCCTGGATCCGGGGCCAACGTCCTGACTTTC	CASGPGSGANVLTF
TRBV28	.	15	TRBJ1-1	many	TGTGCCAGCAGTGGCGCCCTAGGGGAAGGGGCTGAAGCTTTCTTT	CASSGALGEGAEAFF
TRBV7-9	TRBD1	15	TRBJ1-2	.	TGTGCCAGCAGCCGGGGACAGGGGGCGGGCTATGGCTACACCTTC	CASSRGQGAGYGYTF
TRBV9	TRBD1	19	TRBJ2-5	few	TGTGCCAGCAGCGATGGAAAGGACAGGGCAGCGGTCTCAGCAGAGACCCAGTACTTC	CASSDGKDRAAVSAETQYF
TRBV18	TRBD1	14	TRBJ1-4	.	TGTGCCAGCTCACCACTGGGACAGGGTGAAAAACTGTTTTTT	CASSPLGQGEKLFF
TRBV5-1	.	13	TRBJ2-3	.	TGCGCCAGCAGCTCCCAGATGACAGATACGCAGTATTTT	CASSSQMTDTQYF
TRBV7-3	.	13	TRBJ2-1	.	TGTGCCAGCAGCCTACAAGACTCTAATGAGCAGTTCTTC	CASSLQDSNEQFF
TRBV18	.	13	TRBJ1-1	.	TGTGCCAGCTCACCCGACAGGAGGTATGAAGCTTTCTTT	CASSPDRRYEAFF
TRBV5-1	.	15	TRBJ2-1	.	TGCGCCAGCAGCTTGAATGGCGGGTCCTACAATGAGCAGTTCTTC	CASSLNGGSYNEQFF
TRBV19	.	13	TRBJ1-1	.	TGTGCCAGTAGGGCGGGAATGAACACTGAAGCTTTCTTT	CASRAGMNTEAFF
TRBV11-2	.	16	TRBJ1-2	.	TGTGCCAGCAGTATTACCGCGGGCTTCGCTAACTATGGCTACACCTTC	CASSITAGFANYGYTF
TRBV6-1	TRBD1	15	TRBJ2-5	.	TGTGCCAGCAGTGAGACCGGGACAGGGGGCGAGACCCAGTACTTC	CASSETGTGGETQYF
TRBV2	TRBD1	15	TRBJ1-6	.	TGTGCCAGCACCGCGGGTGGACAGGGTGATTCACCCCTCCACTTT	CASTAGGQGDSPLHF
TRBV7-2	TRBD1	16	TRBJ2-1	.	TGTGCCAGCAGCTCAACTGACAGGGGCACCTACAATGAGCAGTTCTTC	CASSSTDRGTYNEQFF
TRBV6-1	TRBD2	14	TRBJ2-3	.	TGTGCCAGCAAACTAGCGGGGGGCCCTGATACGCAGTATTTT	CASKLAGGPDTQYF
TRBV15	.	13	TRBJ1-5	.	TGTGCCACCAGAAGGGGCAGGGGAAAGCCCCAGCATTTT	CATRRGRGKPQHF
TRBV25-1	.	14	TRBJ2-3	once	TGTGCCAGCAGTGAAACGGTAGACACAGATACGCAGTATTTT	CASSETVDTDTQYF
TRBV19	.	13	TRBJ1-2	.	TGTGCCAGTAGTATGGGGCATACTAATGGCTACACCTTC	CASSMGHTNGYTF